Described below is a single TCR beta chain sequence and its context. The sample is drawn from a study of control samples from healthy donors and cancer patients. The CDR3 has 14 amino acids. The germline V and J ends were trimmed by 4 bases and 4 bases, with 12 bases remaining between them. Germline CDR1 is SGHKS and CDR2 is YYEKEE (reference sequence). Method: immunoSEQ multiplex PCR; TCRdb's copy keeps in-frame clones and lacks some. The sample lists 110,000 to 150,000 clones; roughly nine tenths were seen once. The sequence came from a man aged 30 to 45 in good health. The V call is TRBV5-5, the J call TRBJ1-3, with a weak D call TRBD1 (6 bases). Sequencing was done on a sample of blood. The CDR3 loop is CASSQRTAGNTIYF. For the CDR3, the DNA is TGTGCCAGCAGCCAGAGGACAGCCGGAAACACCATATATTTT.